This T cell receptor beta chain was identified in a study of somatic mutations in cytotoxic T cells in rheumatoid arthritis. At the level of the study: The authors flow-sorted some V beta antibody-stained T-cell populations at nearly 100% purity, including V beta1+ cells that they sequenced for TCRB.

The CDR3 sequence is 15 residues long. Germline CDR1 reads LGHNA; CDR2 reads YSLEER. V dropped 4 bases and J dropped 1 base, with 13 bases sitting between them. Here immunoSEQ multiplex PCR was the method, and the copy in TCRdb shows in-frame clones only, minus some. The sample has approximately 9,400 clones, 60% to 80% seen once. Material for sequencing was CD8+ T cells sorted from blood. The rearrangement joins TRBV4-3 to TRBJ1-1; no clear D. This receptor was identified in a man aged 50 or older in good health. Here the CDR3 DNA reads TGCGCCAGCAGCCCGTCCCCGGGGAAGAACACTGAAGCTTTCTTT. The encoded protein is CASSPSPGKNTEAFF.